This entry describes one TCR beta chain. By how much of the sample it makes up, this clonotype is medium-sized (0.01 to 0.1%). Its antigen remains unidentified. Qualities for individual bases were not recorded, and no much larger clone is one base off. Genomic DNA extracted from peripheral blood, rather than sorted cells or RNA, was used as the source for amplification of TCR beta rearrangements. The sample belongs to a study of T cell repertoires in aging, cancer and after chemotherapy (dated by TCRdb to the late 2010s). In the study overall: Donors spanned six age groups from 30 or younger to 70 or older, with at least three individuals per group. In the solid tumor group, the paired samples taken before and after chemotherapy came from patients with brain tumors (glioblastoma) who were receiving therapy based on temozolomide. The complete dataset included about 9 million TCR reads. To examine immunoaging and T cell reconstitution after chemotherapy, the study profiled TCR beta repertoires in peripheral blood from healthy donors and cancer patients. Alongside some 96 healthy donors serving as a reference group, the cohort included some 220 cancer patients, of whom approximately 94 had hematological cancers and some 130 had solid cancers. The full study reports these points: Compared with age-matched healthy donors, untreated patients with either hematological or solid cancers had significantly lower TCR diversity in the blood along with higher clonality. In healthy donors, the drop in TCR diversity with age came mainly from a loss of richness, whereas in cancer patients a loss of evenness also played a part. According to the authors, the repertoire data do not permit conclusions about immunological memory after chemotherapy. In both cancer cohorts, the median generation probability rose over the chemotherapy interval, which suggests that the repertoire was reconstituted through rebound thymic output.

Rearranged TRB sequences spanning V, D and J segments were amplified in a multiplex touch-down PCR with a mixed TRB-A/B primer pool. Illumina adapters and sample indices were attached to the amplicons through two consecutive PCR reactions run with Phusion HS II polymerase. After gel purification with the NucleoSpin Gel and PCR Clean-up kit, the amplicons were checked using Qubit and an Agilent 2100 Bioanalyzer. Sequencing of libraries was carried out on an Illumina MiSeq in 600-cycle, single-indexed, paired-end runs. Per the source publication's procedure: MiXCR versions 2.12 and 3.0.5 were used to process the TRB sequences. Each unique CDR3 nucleotide sequence was counted as one clone, and only productive sequences with at least two reads were retained. The repertoire metrics were Shannon diversity, evenness, clonality (calculated as one minus evenness), and diversity profiles parameterized by alpha from 0 to 5. Generation probabilities of clones in paired pre- and post-chemotherapy samples were computed with the IGoR algorithm. The public reads were run again by TCRdb, first through fastp at Q25 and then through MiXCR, and only productive beta chains were kept. Each entry merges the rows of one CDR3 protein and shows their most common DNA and genes. The V and J calls were not made by the authors but by TCRdb's processing. This sample comprises 2,300 or so distinct CDR3 sequences, around 30% of them detected only once. Roughly 16% of the sample rests with the top ten.

From its cysteine to its phenylalanine, the CDR3 spans 15 amino acids. CDR3 DNA only is kept here, 45 bases in frame from base 1. The trim is 5 bases for V and 3 bases for J, with a gap of 17 bases between the germline ends. The germline V gene supplies CDR1 MNHEY and CDR2 SVGAGI. The material sequenced was blood. The chain is assembled from TRBV6-5 and TRBJ2-7, with no confident D gene call. This TCR was recovered from a human donor with a solid tumor. The DNA is as follows: TGTGCCAGCAGTCCCCTCCTGACCTCTTTCTACGAGCAGTACTTC. This is translated as CASSPLLTSFYEQYF.